These T cell receptor beta chains were read from a single sample in a study of blood T cells in healthy people across ages. Each CDR3 protein is one row after TCRdb ran MiXCR on the 5' RACE reads. The sample includes about 680,000 distinct CDR3 sequences, approximately 49% of them seen just once. What was sequenced was blood. These receptor sequences come from a woman aged 55-69 years in good health. Each CDR3 is given with its conserved first and last residue. A D gene is named only where the DNA matches it firmly. The listing skips clone size in some rows; elsewhere it reads once, few, many or a size class.

TRBV7-3	NA	NA	TRBJ2-7	CASSVRDNSYEQYF
TRBV20-1	NA	NA	TRBJ2-1	CSARVTNELFF
TRBV3-1	NA	NA	TRBJ2-3	CTSSLGQGTDAQYF
TRBV20-1	NA	NA	TRBJ1-5	CSARDPREGNQPQHF
TRBV21-1	NA	few	TRBJ2-7	CASSKVGDRLTYEQYF
TRBV20-1	NA	NA	TRBJ2-7	CRMQGEGYEQYF
TRBV27	NA	NA	TRBJ2-4	CASSLSRMEEAKNIQYF
TRBV5-1	NA	NA	NA	CASSFQLGEQFF
TRBV27	TRBD1	NA	TRBJ1-6	CASSRDSDNSPLHF
TRBV7-9	NA	few	TRBJ2-5	CASSSLGGTQYF
TRBV4-3	TRBD1	once	TRBJ1-4	CASSPWTGGTTNEKLFF
TRBV30	NA	NA	TRBJ1-1	CAWSAGIYTEAFF
TRBV20-1	TRBD1	NA	TRBJ2-5	CSASNDRGQRETQYF
TRBV6-1	NA	few	TRBJ1-2	CASSDPTRDYGYTF
TRBV6-1	NA	few	TRBJ1-1	CASSEGWDKIYTEAFF
TRBV5-6	TRBD1	NA	TRBJ1-1	CASNHWTGAEAFF
TRBV9	TRBD2	NA	TRBJ2-3	CASSLSGMTEDTQYF
TRBV3-1	TRBD1	NA	TRBJ1-5	CASSPAQGANQPQHF
TRBV16	NA	NA	TRBJ2-7	CASSPRNSGEQYF
TRBV3-1	NA	few	TRBJ2-7	CASSQTTGRGYEQYF
TRBV12-3/TRBV12-4	NA	NA	TRBJ1-1	CASSPTYSTEAFF
TRBV4-3	TRBD2	NA	TRBJ2-7	CASSQDLGLAGYDNEQYF
TRBV20-1	NA	NA	TRBJ1-5	CSKKGDSNQPQHF
TRBV29-1	TRBD2	NA	NA	CSVEVAGGPHYEQYF
TRBV10-3	NA	few	TRBJ2-1	CAIRPDRHNEQFF
TRBV19	NA	once	TRBJ2-3	CASSLEPPTQYF
TRBV5-1	TRBD1	NA	TRBJ2-7	CASSRDREHYEQYF
TRBV7-2	NA	NA	TRBJ2-7	CASSLNGRAYEQYF
TRBV5-1	NA	NA	TRBJ1-4	CASSLSGRLATNEKLFF